The source of this T cell receptor (beta chain) is a study of long-term antiretroviral therapy in people with HIV (dated by TCRdb to the early 2020s). Notes on the research overall: The earliest samples were collected approximately a decade before the 2015 WHO recommendation for immediate ART, a period when ART was typically delayed until CD4 counts fell. This retrospective serial study examined whether starting ART and sustained HIV suppression were associated with changes in the composition and diversity of the TRB repertoire in peripheral blood. About 35% of the 30 participants with HIV were female. No cross-contamination during QIAcube processing turned up in test extractions that ran a monoclonal T-cell line alongside approximately 35 polyclonal samples. A total of roughly 200 cryopreserved PBMC samples came from roughly 30 adults with confirmed HIV infection and were collected serially over a mean of roughly 6 years (range 1-12).

Participants were included only if at least one PBMC sample before ART initiation and at least two post-ART samples were available. All participants with HIV were treated in the United States of America. Before DNA extraction, cryopreserved samples of about 0.95-10 million PBMC were thawed and washed. At the time of the earliest PBMC sample, participants with HIV were aged between about 20 and 55 years. PBMC samples from each participant spanned 1-4 timepoints before ART initiation and 2-8 timepoints after ART initiation, with a median of 7 samples. Serial HIV viral load, CD4+ T-cell count, ART history and demographic data were obtained for every participant. Genomic DNA was extracted from unsorted PBMC with a Qiagen kit on a QIAcube, processed in batches of 12 samples. Comments on this clone: It has no known antigen specificity. Nothing much larger sits one base from this clone, and base qualities are not available.

The CDR3, from cysteine to phenylalanine, totals 15 residues. Only the CDR3 portion is preserved as DNA: 45 bases, with reading frame beginning at the first base. A distance of 13 bases separates the germline ends of V and J, which lose 7 bases and 0 bases respectively. CDR1 and CDR2 (SGHRS, YFSETQ) derive from the germline V gene. Study-wide findings and limitations: Because cell numbers in pre-ART samples were limited, unsorted PBMC were profiled instead of sorted CD4+ and CD8+ T cells. The samples span the years 2004 to 2017, and the ART regimens used may be less effective than current regimens. Starting ART was linked to a significant rise in TRB diversity, yet even with long-term ART the diversity remained significantly lower than in transplant donor controls. Narrower CDR3 length ranges were observed in HIV repertoires than in controls, and an antigen-experienced repertoire with only a slight naive shift after ART was suggested by the network structure. Inferences about post-ART repertoire changes were limited because no data were available on ART adherence, viral resistance or therapy changes. Because PBMC availability was limited, only the TCR beta chain was sequenced, with no alpha chain pairing. The repertoire was dominated across all time points by expanded TRB clones identified before ART initiation, although this dominance was seen to fluctuate and to decrease in many PLHIV after ART.

The immunoSEQ hsTCRB v3.0 assay was used at survey level resolution to sequence the TRB variable region. The targeted TRB sequencing depth was about 35,000-55,000 T-cell genomes per sample. Pooled TRB libraries were sequenced on an Illumina MiSeq with a v3 150-cycle kit. Under the source paper's analysis protocol: Repertoire analysis was performed in R inside a reproducible Nextflow workflow that covered QC, data transformation and analysis. LymphoSeq2, an R package for exploring AIRR-Seq data, was used to implement custom analyses. A handful of samples yielding fewer than 5000 total TRB sequences were excluded, leaving 150 to 200 analyzed HIV repertoires. Among the roughly 200 retained HIV repertoires, fewer than 65 were collected before ART initiation and some 130 after ART initiation. Repertoires were downsampled to 5000 TRB nucleotide sequences, and summary statistics were averaged over 100 downsampling iterations. TRB sequences were retained for analysis only if CDR3 regions of at least seven amino acids were present. Two measures captured diversity: a Shannon entropy-derived clonality score and the Gini coefficient. In repertoire networks, the top 5000 CDR3 amino acid sequences were linked whenever an edit distance of one separated two sequences. Antigen specificity groups and MHC restriction were predicted for TRB CDR3 amino acid sequences with GLIPH2. To flag known CMV, EBV, HIV or tissue antigen associations, CDR3 amino acid sequences were matched against VDJdb and McPAS-TCR. Pre-ART, post-ART and control groups were compared with Wilcoxon signed-rank tests and Holm-Bonferroni correction. TCRdb limited this immuneACCESS table to in-frame rearrangements with V and J called. A share of clones is missing; checked studies link under half to unresolved V genes, and the rest is unexplained. V and J calls and clone size are as listed in that table; D and trimming were resolved from the DNA. Here the sample has 25,000 to 40,000 clones; around 96% occur a single time. The ten largest clones add up to 2% to 3% of the sample.

The material was unsorted PBMCs, obtained 6.6 years after starting antiretroviral therapy. The sequence joins TRBV5-1 to TRBJ2-2; TRBD2 is a weak D gene call, 6 bases matching. This receptor was obtained from a man in his thirties or forties with HIV. The CDR3 amino acid sequence is: CASRGPSANTGELFF. The bases read TGCGCCAGCCGAGGTCCTAGCGCGAACACCGGGGAGCTGTTTTTT.